This entry describes one TCR beta chain. Its matching antigen is unknown. PCR used 60 Vbeta primers and 13 Jbeta primers. Here immunoSEQ multiplex PCR was the method, and the copy in TCRdb shows in-frame clones only, minus some. The sample includes over 120,000 clones, just under 85% of them seen just once. The data were obtained in a study of cytomegalovirus exposure and HLA in healthy donors. Study findings and constraints: Most CMV-associated TCR beta chains were later found to appear HLA-restricted.

The TCR originated in a woman aged 55-69 years in good health and CMV-seropositive. Sequencing input: PBMCs.

This CDR3 is CSVQGAGYEQYF. CDR3 bases: TGCAGCGTCCAGGGGGCGGGGTACGAGCAGTACTTC. The rearrangement joins TRBV29-1 to TRBJ2-7; 8 bases line up with TRBD1. Germline CDR1 and CDR2: SQVTM and ANQGSEA. CDR3 size: 12 residues. V trimming: 6 bases; J trimming: 4 bases; junction bases outside the gene matches: 5.